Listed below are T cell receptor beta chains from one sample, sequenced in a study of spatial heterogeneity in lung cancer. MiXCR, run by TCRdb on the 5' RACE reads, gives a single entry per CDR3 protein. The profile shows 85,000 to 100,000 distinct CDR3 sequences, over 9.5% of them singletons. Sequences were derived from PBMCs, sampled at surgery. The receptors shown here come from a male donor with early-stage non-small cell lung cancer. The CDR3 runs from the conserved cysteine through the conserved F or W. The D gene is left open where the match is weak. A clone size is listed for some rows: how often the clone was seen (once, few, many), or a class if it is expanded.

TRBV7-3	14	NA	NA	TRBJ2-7	CASSFHPGADEQYF	TGTGCCAGCAGCTTCCATCCTGGGGCGGACGAGCAGTACTTC
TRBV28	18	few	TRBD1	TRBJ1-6	CASSSWGWEGTVNSPLHF	TGTGCCAGCAGTTCTTGGGGGTGGGAGGGGACAGTCAATTCACCCCTCCACTTT
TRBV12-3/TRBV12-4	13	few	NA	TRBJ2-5	CASSQHRDETQYF	TGTGCCAGCAGCCAACACAGGGATGAGACCCAGTACTTC
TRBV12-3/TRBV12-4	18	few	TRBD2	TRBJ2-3	CASTLGTSGGAGPDTQYF	TGTGCCAGCACCCTTGGGACTAGCGGGGGGGCCGGTCCAGATACGCAGTATTTT
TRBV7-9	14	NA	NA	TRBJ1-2	CASSLAGSFYGYTF	TGTGCCAGCAGCTTAGCGGGCAGCTTCTATGGCTACACCTTC
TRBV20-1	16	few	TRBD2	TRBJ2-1	CSARRGLAGAHNEQFF	TGCAGTGCTAGAAGAGGACTAGCGGGGGCCCACAATGAGCAGTTCTTC
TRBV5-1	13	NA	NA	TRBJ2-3	CASSLALSDTQYF	TGCGCCAGCAGCTTGGCCCTGTCCGATACGCAGTATTTT
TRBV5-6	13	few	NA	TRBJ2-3	CASSRPGLDTQYF	TGTGCCAGCAGCCGGCCGGGCCTTGATACGCAGTATTTT
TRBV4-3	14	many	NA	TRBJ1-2	CASSPRQGTYGYTF	TGCGCCAGCAGCCCCCGTCAGGGTACCTATGGCTACACCTTC
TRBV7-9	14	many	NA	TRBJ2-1	CASSPGTLYNEQFF	TGTGCCAGCAGCCCAGGGACTCTATACAATGAGCAGTTCTTC
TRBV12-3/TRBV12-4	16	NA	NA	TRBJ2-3	CASSLVRSKPTDTQYF	TGTGCCAGCAGTTTGGTGCGGTCCAAGCCCACAGATACGCAGTATTTT
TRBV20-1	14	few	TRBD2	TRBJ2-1	CSAGTSGFYNEQFF	TGCAGTGCCGGGACTAGCGGGTTCTACAATGAGCAGTTCTTC
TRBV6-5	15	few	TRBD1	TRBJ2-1	CASRSTGGTYNEQFF	TGTGCCAGCAGATCCACAGGGGGCACCTACAATGAGCAGTTCTTC
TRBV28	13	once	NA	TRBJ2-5	CASINRREETQYF	TGTGCCAGCATTAACAGGAGGGAAGAGACCCAGTACTTC